The subject of this entry is one TCR beta chain. The CDR3 sequence is 16 residues long. The trim removed 0 bases at V and 6 bases at J, leaving 4 bases unmatched. Looked up from germline, CDR1 is ENHRY and CDR2 is SYGVKD. These data originate in a study of response to subunit inactivated influenza vaccine. In TCRdb, the RT-PCR reads were re-called with MiXCR into one record per CDR3 protein. The sample lists about 160,000 distinct CDR3 sequences; roughly 10% were seen once. The chain uses TRBV10-3 and TRBJ2-7; 14 bases line up with TRBD2. The sample in question was CD8+ T cells sorted from PBMCs, obtained around 25 months after vaccination. The sequence was obtained from a man aged 50-75 years who received an inactivated influenza vaccine. The CDR3 is CAISESTSGGVLEQYF. The CDR3 DNA reads TGTGCCATCAGTGAGTCGACTAGCGGGGGGGTCCTCGAGCAGTACTTC.